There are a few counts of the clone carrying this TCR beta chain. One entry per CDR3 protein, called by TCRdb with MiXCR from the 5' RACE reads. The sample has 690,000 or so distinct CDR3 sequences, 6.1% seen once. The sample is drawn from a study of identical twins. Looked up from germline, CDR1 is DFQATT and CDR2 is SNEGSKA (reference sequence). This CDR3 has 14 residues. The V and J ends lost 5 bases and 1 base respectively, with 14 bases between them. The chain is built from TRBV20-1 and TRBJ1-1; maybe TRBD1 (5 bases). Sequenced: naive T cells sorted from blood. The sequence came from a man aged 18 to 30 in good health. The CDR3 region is CSASLGLWNTEAFF. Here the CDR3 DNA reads TGCAGTGCTTCATTGGGACTTTGGAACACTGAAGCTTTCTTT.